This T cell receptor (beta chain) was found in a study of beta chain features in type 1 diabetes. On this clone: Its specificity is not known.

The V end was cut by 1 base, the J end by 8 bases, with 11 bases between. Germline CDR1 is SEHNR and CDR2 is FQNEAQ (reference sequence). The CDR3 covers 13 residues. General observations from the study: Across all four CD4+ subsets, people with type 1 diabetes showed modestly shorter TCRB CDR3s.

As every portion of the isolated RNA was reverse transcribed, the sequencing read expressed TCRB transcripts. TCRdb's table, derived via immunoSEQ multiplex PCR, lists solely in-frame clones and lacks some. The sample has some 150,000 clones, just over 9% seen once. Sequences were obtained from central memory CD4+ T cells from blood. The chain has TRBV7-9 and TRBJ1-1; no clear D gene. This sequence was found in a young man in good health. CDR3 DNA sequence: TGTGCCAGCAGCTTAGTAGGAGCACCCGAAGCTTTCTTT. Protein sequence: CASSLVGAPEAFF.